This T cell receptor beta chain was documented in a study of cytomegalovirus exposure and HLA in healthy donors. With respect to this clone: Its antigen is as yet unknown.

Study-level results: At a 0.05 false discovery rate, a later analysis found about 17,000 TCR beta sequences to be associated with HLA alleles.

Between the trimmed V and J ends, which lost 5 bases and 7 bases, there was a span of 14 bases. Germline CDR1 is SNHLY and CDR2 is FYNNEI. There are 13 residues in the CDR3. The PCR was carried out with 60 Vbeta primers and 13 Jbeta primers. The table came from immunoSEQ multiplex PCR; TCRdb's copy has only in-frame clones and leaves some out. The sample includes some 150,000 clones, approximately 71% of them seen just once. The sample comprised PBMCs. This clonotype was sampled from a man aged 35 to 55 in good health and CMV-seronegative. The chain is built from TRBV2 and TRBJ2-5; the D gene is possibly TRBD1 (6 bases). The CDR3 bases are TGTGCCAGCAGTCCCGAGGAAGGGGGGACCCAGTACTTC. Protein sequence: CASSPEEGGTQYF.